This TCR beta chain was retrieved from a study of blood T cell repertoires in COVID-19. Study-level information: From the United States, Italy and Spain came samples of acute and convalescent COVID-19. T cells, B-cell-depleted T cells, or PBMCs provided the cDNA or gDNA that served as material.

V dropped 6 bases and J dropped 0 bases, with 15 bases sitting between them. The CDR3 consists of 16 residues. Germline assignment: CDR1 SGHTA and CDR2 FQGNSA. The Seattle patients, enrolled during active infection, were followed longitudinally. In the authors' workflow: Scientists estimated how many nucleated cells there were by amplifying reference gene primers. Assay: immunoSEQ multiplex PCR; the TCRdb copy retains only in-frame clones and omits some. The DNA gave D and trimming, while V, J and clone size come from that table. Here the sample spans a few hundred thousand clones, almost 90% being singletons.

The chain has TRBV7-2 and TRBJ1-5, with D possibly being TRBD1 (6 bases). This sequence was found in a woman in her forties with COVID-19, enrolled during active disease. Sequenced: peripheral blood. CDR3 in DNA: TGTGCCAGCAGTCCAACAGGGACCTATAGCAATCAGCCCCAGCATTTT. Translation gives CASSPTGTYSNQPQHF.